Shown below are 8 T cell receptor beta chains from a single sample sequenced in a study of T cell repertoires in aging, cancer and after chemotherapy. The template was genomic DNA from peripheral blood, not RNA. TRB rearrangements spanning V, D and J were amplified using mixed TRB-A/B primers. From the multiplex PCR reads, TCRdb called clonotypes with MiXCR, one entry per CDR3 protein. The table has about 13,000 distinct CDR3 sequences, roughly 28% seen once. Sample: blood. The origin of the receptors is a human donor in good health.

The rearrangement joins TRBV5-4 to TRBJ2-3; D could derive from TRBD1 or TRBD2 (6 bases each). Germline V gene data show CDR1 as SGHNT and CDR2 as YYREEE (reference sequence). V lost 3 bases, J lost 0 bases, and 11 bases lay in between. This CDR3 comprises 15 residues. CDR3 DNA sequence: TGTGCCAGCAGCTGGGGGGCGGCGAGCACAGATACGCAGTATTTT. This gives the protein CASSWGAASTDTQYF.

This clonotype qualifies as medium-sized. The chain combines TRBV19 with TRBJ2-6; 9 nucleotides agree with TRBD1. CDR1 and CDR2 (germline): LNHDA, SQIVND (reference sequence). This CDR3 contains 17 residues. The V segment lost 6 bases and the J segment 4 bases; nucleotides outside the gene matches: 10. The CDR3 DNA reads as TGTGCCAGTAGCTATAGGGGGACAGGGACCGGGGCCAACGTCCTGACTTTC. It yields the protein CASSYRGTGTGANVLTF.

This clonotype has only a few counts. V gene TRBV28 combines with J gene TRBJ2-7, with TRBD1 matching over 7 bases. This CDR3 has 14 amino acids. Germline CDR1 reads MDHEN; CDR2 reads SYDVKM. J gave up 6 bases and V 4 bases, and 9 bases lay outside the gene matches. The CDR3 DNA sequence: TGTGCCAGCAGTTCCCTGACAGGGTCGGGCGAGCAGTACGTC. This translates into CASSSLTGSGEQYV.

By sample share, this clonotype is medium-sized. DNA of the CDR3: TGTGCCAGCAGTTACTCGGGGTTTCTGGCTGGAAACACCATATATTTT. Translation gives CASSYSGFLAGNTIYF. The gene calls are TRBV6-5 and TRBJ1-3; the D is unclear. From germline, CDR1 is MNHEY and CDR2 SVGAGI. V lost 0 bases, J lost 2 bases, and 11 bases lay in between. The CDR3 spans 16 residues.

The chain recombines TRBV6-4 with TRBJ2-7, with 10 bases that match TRBD2. The CDR3 has 18 amino acids. Germline V lookup: CDR1 MRHNA, CDR2 SNTAGT. Losses at the gene ends were 0 bases for V and 0 bases for J; bases not matched to a gene: 8. The CDR3 is CASSDSASGGPSSYEQYV. As DNA, the CDR3 is TGTGCCAGCAGTGACTCGGCTAGCGGGGGCCCAAGCTCCTACGAGCAGTACGTC.

Only a few counts were recorded for this clonotype. V usage is TRBV27 and J usage is TRBJ2-1; TRBD2 might be the D (6 bases). The CDR3 is 16 amino acids. V lost 6 bases and J 0 bases, leaving 15 bases between the germline ends. Germline CDR1 MNHEY, CDR2 SMNVEV (reference sequence). Here the CDR3 DNA reads TGTGCCAGCAGCCCGTTTCGGGGGAGCTCCTACAATGAGCAGTTCTTC. Translation: CASSPFRGSSYNEQFF.

The CDR3 region is CASSQVGGENEKLFF. DNA for the CDR3: TGTGCCAGCAGCCAAGTAGGAGGGGAAAACGAAAAACTGTTTTTT. The J gene is TRBJ1-4, the V gene TRBV4-2; TRBD1 is a possible D gene (5 bases). Germline V gives CDR1 LGHNA, CDR2 YNFKEQ. V lost 1 base and J 8 bases, leaving 14 bases between the germline ends. The CDR3 is 15 residues long.

The chain recombines TRBV20-1 with TRBJ2-5; D might be TRBD2 (5 bases). Germline V gene data show CDR1 as DFQATT and CDR2 as SNEGSKA (reference sequence). The CDR3 consists of 14 residues. V lost 3 bases to trimming and J lost 4 bases, with 15 bases between them. The CDR3 loop is CSASGLGVLETQYF. The CDR3 DNA follows: TGCAGTGCTAGTGGGCTCGGGGTTCTAGAGACCCAGTACTTC.